The source of this T cell receptor beta chain is a study of T-cell reconstitution after alpha-beta-depleted transplantation in children (dated by TCRdb to the mid-2010s). About the investigation overall: The study quantitatively tracked T-cell immune reconstitution after TCRalphabeta/CD19-depleted allogeneic hematopoietic cell transplantation in children using TCR repertoire profiling.

What the work shows at the level of the full study, not this receptor alone: The high TCRbeta diversity at day 60 in some patients was ascribed to recipient T cells and intrathymic progenitors that had survived conditioning. The apparently early alphabetaT-cell count recovery about two months after transplant was reportedly dependent on only several hundred rapidly expanded clones derived from non-depleted graft cells. Over subsequent months, a decline in hyperexpanded clone frequencies was noted, and after one year, T-cell counts and TCRbeta diversity were mostly ascribed to newly produced T cells.

V has 5 bases trimmed and J has 2 bases trimmed; junction bases matching no gene number 9. CDR1 DFQATT and CDR2 SNEGSKA were looked up in the germline V gene (reference sequence). There are 15 amino acids in the CDR3, from cysteine to phenylalanine inclusive. Of all the DNA, just the CDR3 is kept, 45 bases in frame from base 1. Interpreted using the paper, the treatment or condition label stands for: allogeneic hematopoietic cell transplantation with graft depleted of TCRalphabeta T cells and CD19 B cells. The children who served as transplant recipients had been given grafts of TCRalphabeta/CD19-depleted allogeneic hematopoietic cells. With respect to this clonotype: Its specific antigen is unknown. Per-nucleotide qualities are absent, and no much larger clonotype sits a single base away.

The library was obtained by PCR. The data were produced on an Illumina HiSeq 2500. TCR libraries were prepared with molecular barcoding, using unique molecular identifiers to normalize TCRbeta repertoire quantification. Through fastp at Q25 and MiXCR, TCRdb rebuilt clones from the public reads, retaining in-frame beta chains. Entries are consolidated by CDR3 protein sequence, retaining the most common genes and DNA. The sample table shows over 400,000 distinct CDR3 sequences, and approximately 42% are seen once. The ten largest clones add up to 27% of the sample. The sequence links TRBV20-1 to TRBJ2-3; a stretch of 8 junction bases matches TRBD2. The clonotype originates from a girl aged 2-10 years with aplastic anemia, due to receive a stem cell transplant. Here the sequenced sample was PBMCs, taken before TCRalphabeta/CD19-depleted stem cell transplant. The DNA sequence reads TGCAGTGCTGTGCCGGCTAGCGGGCACACAGATACGCAGTATTTT. Translated, this gives CSAVPASGHTDTQYF.